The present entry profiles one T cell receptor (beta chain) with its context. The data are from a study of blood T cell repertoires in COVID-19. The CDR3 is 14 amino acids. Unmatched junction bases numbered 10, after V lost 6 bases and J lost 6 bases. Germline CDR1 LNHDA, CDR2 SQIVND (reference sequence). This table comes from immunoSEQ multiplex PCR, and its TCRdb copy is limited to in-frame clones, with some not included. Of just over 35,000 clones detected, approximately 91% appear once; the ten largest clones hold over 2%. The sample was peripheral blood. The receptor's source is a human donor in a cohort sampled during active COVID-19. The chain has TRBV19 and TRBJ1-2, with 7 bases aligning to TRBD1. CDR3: CASSHDRDPNGYTF. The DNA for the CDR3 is TGTGCCAGTAGCCATGACAGGGACCCTAATGGCTACACCTTC.